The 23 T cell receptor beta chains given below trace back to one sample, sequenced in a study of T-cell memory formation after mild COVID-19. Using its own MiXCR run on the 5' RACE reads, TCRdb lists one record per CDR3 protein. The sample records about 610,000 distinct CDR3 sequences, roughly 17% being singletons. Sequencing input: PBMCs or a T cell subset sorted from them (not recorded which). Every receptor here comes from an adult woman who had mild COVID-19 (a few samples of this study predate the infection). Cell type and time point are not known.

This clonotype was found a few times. The CDR3 DNA reads as TGTGCCAGCTCTACCCGATCCGGGGAGGCGAACACTGAAGCTTTCTTT. Amino acids: CASSTRSGEANTEAFF. This rearrangement joins TRBV18 to TRBJ1-1; no clear D. CDR1 is KGHSH and CDR2 is LQKENI in the germline V gene. This CDR3 region has 16 residues. The germline V and J ends were trimmed by 6 bases and 1 base, with 18 bases remaining between them.

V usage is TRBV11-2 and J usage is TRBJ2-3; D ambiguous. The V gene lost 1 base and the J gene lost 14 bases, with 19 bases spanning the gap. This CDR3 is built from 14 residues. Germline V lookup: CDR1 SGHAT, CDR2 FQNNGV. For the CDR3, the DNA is TGTGCCAGCAGCTTAGTCCAGGCCAGCCCGAGGTGGTATTTT. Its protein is CASSLVQASPRWYF.

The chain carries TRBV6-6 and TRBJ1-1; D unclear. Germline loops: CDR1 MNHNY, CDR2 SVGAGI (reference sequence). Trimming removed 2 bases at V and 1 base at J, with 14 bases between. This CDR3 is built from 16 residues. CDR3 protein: CASSYGPGESNTEAFF. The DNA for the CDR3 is TGTGCCAGCAGTTACGGGCCTGGGGAATCGAACACTGAAGCTTTCTTT.

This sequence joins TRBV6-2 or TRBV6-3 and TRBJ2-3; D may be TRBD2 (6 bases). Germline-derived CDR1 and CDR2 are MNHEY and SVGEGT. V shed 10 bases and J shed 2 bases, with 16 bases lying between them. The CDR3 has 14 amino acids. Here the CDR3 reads CATKRAGPTDTQYF. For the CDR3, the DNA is TGTGCCACCAAGCGGGCGGGACCCACAGATACGCAGTATTTT.

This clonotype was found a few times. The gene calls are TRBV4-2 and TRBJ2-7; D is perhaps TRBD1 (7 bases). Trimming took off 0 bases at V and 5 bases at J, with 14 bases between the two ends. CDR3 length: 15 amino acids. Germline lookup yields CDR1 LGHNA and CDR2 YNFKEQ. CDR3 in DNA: TGTGCCAGCAGCCAAGATTGGAGGGGACAGAACGAGCAGTACTTC. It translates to CASSQDWRGQNEQYF.

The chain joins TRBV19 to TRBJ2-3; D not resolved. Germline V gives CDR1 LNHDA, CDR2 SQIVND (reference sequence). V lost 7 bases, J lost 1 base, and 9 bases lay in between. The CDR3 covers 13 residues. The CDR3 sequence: CASNLPGTDTQYF. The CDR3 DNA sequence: TGTGCCAGTAATCTCCCAGGCACAGATACGCAGTATTTT.

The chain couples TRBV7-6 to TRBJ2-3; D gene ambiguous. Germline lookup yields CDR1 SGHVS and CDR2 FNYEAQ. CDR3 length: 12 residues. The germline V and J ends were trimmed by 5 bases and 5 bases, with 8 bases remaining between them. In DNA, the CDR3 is TGTGCCAGCAGCGGCTTATTAGATACGCAGTATTTT. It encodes CASSGLLDTQYF.

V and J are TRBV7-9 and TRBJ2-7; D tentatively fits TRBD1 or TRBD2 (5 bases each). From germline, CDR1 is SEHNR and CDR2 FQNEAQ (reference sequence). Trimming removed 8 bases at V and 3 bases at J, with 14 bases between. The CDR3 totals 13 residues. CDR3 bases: TGTGCCAGCGGCCGGGACGTCGGCTACGAGCAGTACTTC. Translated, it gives CASGRDVGYEQYF. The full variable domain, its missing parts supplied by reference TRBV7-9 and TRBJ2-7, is DTGVSQNPRHKITKRGQNVTFRCDPISEHNRLYWYRQTLGQGPEFLTYFQNEAQLEKSRLLSDRFSAERPKGSFSTLEIQRTEQGDSAMYLCASGRDVGYEQYFGPGTRLTVT.

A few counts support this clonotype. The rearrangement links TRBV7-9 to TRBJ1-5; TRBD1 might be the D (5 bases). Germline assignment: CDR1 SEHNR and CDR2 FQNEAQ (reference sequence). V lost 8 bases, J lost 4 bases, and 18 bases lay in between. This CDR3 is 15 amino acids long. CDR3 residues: CASDDGGILNQPQHF. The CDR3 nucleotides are TGTGCCAGCGATGATGGGGGGATCTTAAATCAGCCCCAGCATTTT. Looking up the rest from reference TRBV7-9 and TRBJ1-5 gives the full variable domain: DTGVSQNPRHKITKRGQNVTFRCDPISEHNRLYWYRQTLGQGPEFLTYFQNEAQLEKSRLLSDRFSAERPKGSFSTLEIQRTEQGDSAMYLCASDDGGILNQPQHFGDGTRLSIL.

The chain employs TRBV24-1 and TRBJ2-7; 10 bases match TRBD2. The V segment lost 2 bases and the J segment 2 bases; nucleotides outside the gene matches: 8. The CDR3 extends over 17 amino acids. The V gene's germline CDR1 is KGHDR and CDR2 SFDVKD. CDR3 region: CATSDSKVAGGTYEQYF. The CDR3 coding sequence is TGTGCCACCAGTGATTCCAAGGTAGCGGGAGGTACCTACGAGCAGTACTTC.

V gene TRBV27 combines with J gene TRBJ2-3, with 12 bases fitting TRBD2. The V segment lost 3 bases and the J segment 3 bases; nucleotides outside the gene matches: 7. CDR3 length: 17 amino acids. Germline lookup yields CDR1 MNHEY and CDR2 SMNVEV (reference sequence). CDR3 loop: CASSLTSGSLITDTQYF. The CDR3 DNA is TGTGCCAGCAGTTTGACTAGCGGGAGTCTAATAACAGATACGCAGTATTTT.

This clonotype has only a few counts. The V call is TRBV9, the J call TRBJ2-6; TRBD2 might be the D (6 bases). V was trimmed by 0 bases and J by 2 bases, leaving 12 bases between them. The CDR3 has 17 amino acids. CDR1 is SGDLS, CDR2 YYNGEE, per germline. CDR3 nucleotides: TGTGCCAGCAGCGTAGACGGGGGTGGACCTGGGGCCAACGTCCTGACTTTC. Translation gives CASSVDGGGPGANVLTF.

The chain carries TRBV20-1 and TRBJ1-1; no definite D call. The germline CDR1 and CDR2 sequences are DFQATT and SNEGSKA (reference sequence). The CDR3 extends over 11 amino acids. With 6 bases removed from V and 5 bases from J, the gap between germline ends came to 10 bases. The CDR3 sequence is CSALDGTEAFF. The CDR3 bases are TGCAGTGCACTCGACGGGACTGAAGCTTTCTTT.

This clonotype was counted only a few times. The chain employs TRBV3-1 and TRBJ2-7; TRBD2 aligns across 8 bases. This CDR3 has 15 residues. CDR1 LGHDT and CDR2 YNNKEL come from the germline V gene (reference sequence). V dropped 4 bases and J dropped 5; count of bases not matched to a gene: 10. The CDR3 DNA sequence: TGTGCCAGCAGCCGCCTTAGCGGGGCCCCCCACGAGCAGTACTTC. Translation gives CASSRLSGAPHEQYF.

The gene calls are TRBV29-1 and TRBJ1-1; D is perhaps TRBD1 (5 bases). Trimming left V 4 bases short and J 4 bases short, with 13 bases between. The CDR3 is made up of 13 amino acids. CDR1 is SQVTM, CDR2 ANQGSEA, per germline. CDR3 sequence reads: CSVGWGVTTEAFF. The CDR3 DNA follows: TGCAGCGTTGGATGGGGGGTTACCACTGAAGCTTTCTTT.

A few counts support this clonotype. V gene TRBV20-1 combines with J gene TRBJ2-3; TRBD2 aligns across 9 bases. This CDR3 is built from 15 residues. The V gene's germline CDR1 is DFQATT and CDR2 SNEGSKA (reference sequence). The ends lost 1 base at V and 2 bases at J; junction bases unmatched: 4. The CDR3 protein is CSARGGGLATDTQYF. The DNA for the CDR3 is TGCAGTGCTAGAGGCGGGGGACTAGCCACAGATACGCAGTATTTT.

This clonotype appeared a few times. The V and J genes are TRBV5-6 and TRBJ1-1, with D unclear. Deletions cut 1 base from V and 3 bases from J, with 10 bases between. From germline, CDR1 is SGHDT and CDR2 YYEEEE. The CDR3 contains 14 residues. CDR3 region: CASSLRSLHTEAFF. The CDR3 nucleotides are TGTGCCAGCAGCTTGCGCAGCCTCCACACTGAAGCTTTCTTT.

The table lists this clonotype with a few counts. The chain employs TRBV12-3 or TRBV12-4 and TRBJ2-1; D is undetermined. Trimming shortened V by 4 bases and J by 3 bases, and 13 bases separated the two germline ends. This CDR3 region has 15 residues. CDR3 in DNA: TGTGCCAGCAGTTCAGGAGAGGTCAACTACAATGAGCAGTTCTTC. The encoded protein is CASSSGEVNYNEQFF.

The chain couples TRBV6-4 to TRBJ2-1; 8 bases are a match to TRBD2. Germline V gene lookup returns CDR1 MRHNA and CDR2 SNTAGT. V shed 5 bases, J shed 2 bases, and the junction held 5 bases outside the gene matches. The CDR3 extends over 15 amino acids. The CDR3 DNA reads TGTGCCAGCAGTCCCTTAGCGGGGACCTACAATGAGCAGTTCTTC. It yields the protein CASSPLAGTYNEQFF.

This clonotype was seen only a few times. The DNA for the CDR3 is TGTGCCAGCCGGACTAGCGGGAGGCCATACAATGAGCAGTTCTTC. This sequence encodes CASRTSGRPYNEQFF. J is TRBJ2-1 and V is TRBV6-6; TRBD2 matches 14 bases. The CDR3 totals 15 residues. V gave up 8 bases and J gave up 4 bases; unmatched junction bases: 4. Germline V gene sequence: CDR1 MNHNY, CDR2 SVGAGI (reference sequence).

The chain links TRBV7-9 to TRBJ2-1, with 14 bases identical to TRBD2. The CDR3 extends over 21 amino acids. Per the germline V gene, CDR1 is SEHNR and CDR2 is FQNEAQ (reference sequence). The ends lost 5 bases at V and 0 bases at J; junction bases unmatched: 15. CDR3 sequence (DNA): TGTGCCAGCAGCCCAGTAATATCTCCCGGGACTAGCGGGAGCTCCTACAATGAGCAGTTCTTC. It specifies CASSPVISPGTSGSSYNEQFF.

This CDR3 reads CSASRDREHQPQHF. The CDR3 bases are TGCAGTGCTAGCCGGGACAGGGAACATCAGCCCCAGCATTTT. The V call is TRBV20-1, the J call TRBJ1-5; 9 nucleotides agree with TRBD1. CDR3 size: 14 residues. From germline, CDR1 is DFQATT and CDR2 SNEGSKA (reference sequence). J lost 5 bases, V lost 3 bases, and 5 bases had no gene match.

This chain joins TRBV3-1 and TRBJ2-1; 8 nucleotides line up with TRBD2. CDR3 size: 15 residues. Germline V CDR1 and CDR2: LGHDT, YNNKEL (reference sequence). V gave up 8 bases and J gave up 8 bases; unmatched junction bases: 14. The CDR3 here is CASRGAGALADEQFF. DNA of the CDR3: TGTGCCAGCCGAGGAGCGGGGGCCCTAGCGGATGAGCAGTTCTTC.